What follows are 19 T cell receptor beta chains derived from one specimen sequenced in a study of cytomegalovirus exposure and HLA in healthy donors. Primers: 60 Vbeta forward and 13 Jbeta reverse. Sequencing used immunoSEQ multiplex PCR; TCRdb keeps in-frame clones, though not all of them. The sample includes some 95,000 clones, about four fifths seen only once; the top ten take 6% to 8%. The sequencing sample was made of PBMCs. These receptors originate from a man aged 30-40 years in good health and CMV-seronegative.

The V and J genes are TRBV5-6 and TRBJ1-2; D gene ambiguous. The CDR3 spans 14 residues. Germline values: CDR1 SGHDT, CDR2 YYEEEE. The germline V and J ends were trimmed by 4 bases and 7 bases, with 17 bases remaining between them. As DNA, the CDR3 is TGTGCCAGCAGCCACCCCGTCGGGGAGGTTGGCTACACCTTC. Its protein product is CASSHPVGEVGYTF.

The chain is built from TRBV5-1 and TRBJ2-7; tentative D call: TRBD2 (5 bases). The CDR3 extends over 12 amino acids. Germline-derived CDR1 and CDR2 are SGHRS and YFSETQ. Trimming cost V 4 bases and J 3 bases, with 8 bases left between them. Written as DNA, the CDR3 is TGCGCCAGCAGCGAAACTAGCTACGAGCAGTACTTC. Amino acids: CASSETSYEQYF.

About this clone itself: Distinct nucleotide sequences in the sample also encode this CDR3. V is TRBV10-3 and J is TRBJ2-2; TRBD1 might be the D (5 bases). The germline gives CDR1 ENHRY, CDR2 SYGVKD. Between the trimmed V and J ends, which lost 3 bases and 3 bases, there was a span of 8 bases. This CDR3 is 14 amino acids long. The CDR3 reads CAISDTGDTGELFF. CDR3 sequence (DNA): TGTGCCATCAGTGATACAGGCGACACCGGGGAGCTGTTTTTT.

The chain uses TRBV5-1 and TRBJ2-3, with 8 bases that match TRBD1. This CDR3 is built from 15 residues. The germline V gene encodes CDR1 SGHRS and CDR2 YFSETQ. Trimming removed 2 bases from V and 4 bases from J; junction bases left unmatched: 6. CDR3 residues: CASSLQGVISDTQYF. CDR3 DNA sequence: TGCGCCAGCAGCTTACAGGGGGTCATATCAGATACGCAGTATTTT.

The V gene is TRBV27, the J gene TRBJ2-7; TRBD2 matches at 14 bases. The CDR3 runs to 16 residues. Germline V gene data show CDR1 as MNHEY and CDR2 as SMNVEV (reference sequence). V dropped 8 bases and J dropped 6; count of bases not matched to a gene: 12. The CDR3 loop reads CASGGGTSGSISEQYF. Written as DNA, the CDR3 is TGTGCCAGCGGGGGAGGGACTAGCGGGAGTATAAGCGAGCAGTACTTC.

This rearrangement joins TRBV6-1 to TRBJ2-1; TRBD2 might be the D (5 bases). The CDR3 runs 11 residues. The V and J ends lost 8 bases and 9 bases respectively, with 11 bases between them. The germline CDR1 and CDR2 sequences are MNHNS and SASEGT. As DNA, the CDR3 is TGTGCCAGCGCGAGCGGCACTGAGCAGTTCTTC. Encoded protein: CASASGTEQFF.

The rearrangement links TRBV23-1 to TRBJ2-2, with 7 nucleotides matching TRBD1. TRBV23-1 falls under the ORF class, with uncertain function. The V and J ends lost 3 bases and 4 bases, in that order; junction bases with no gene match: 11. The CDR3 is 17 amino acids. The CDR3 region is CASSHPARGSSTGELFF. CDR3 nucleotides: TGCGCCAGCAGTCATCCCGCCAGGGGGTCCAGCACCGGGGAGCTGTTTTTT.

This clone has a handful of counts. The chain is built from TRBV7-9 and TRBJ1-6, with a possible D match to TRBD1 (6 bases). Germline CDR1 reads SEHNR; CDR2 reads FQNEAQ (reference sequence). CDR3 length equals 14 residues. Trimming shortened V by 7 bases and J by 6 bases, and 13 bases separated the two germline ends. As DNA, the CDR3 is TGTGCCAGCACCCCAGAGGGGGTTAATTCACCCCTCCACTTT. Translated: CASTPEGVNSPLHF.

This chain connects TRBV29-1 to TRBJ1-1; 7 bases line up with TRBD1. The junction had 8 bases not matched to a gene; V was cut back by 4 bases and J by 3 bases. Germline V gene data show CDR1 as SQVTM and CDR2 as ANQGSEA. The CDR3 covers 14 residues. CDR3 coding DNA: TGCAGCGTTGTCGGCAGGGGGTTCGACACTGAAGCTTTCTTT. Translation: CSVVGRGFDTEAFF.

The chain links TRBV4-3 to TRBJ2-3, with TRBD2 matching 7 bases. This CDR3 has 14 residues. J was trimmed by 4 bases and V by 4 bases; bases with no gene match: 5. CDR1 LGHNA and CDR2 YSLEER come from the germline V gene. The CDR3 nucleotides are TGCGCCAGCAGCCTGGCGGGGGTGGCAGATACGCAGTATTTT. Amino acids: CASSLAGVADTQYF.

This rearrangement joins TRBV5-8 to TRBJ1-2; 9 bases agree with TRBD1. V shed 2 bases, J shed 8 bases, and the junction held 7 bases outside the gene matches. CDR1 is SGHTS, CDR2 YDEGEE, per germline. CDR3 size: 14 residues. This CDR3 is CASSFGDRASGYTF. In DNA form, the CDR3 reads TGTGCCAGCAGCTTTGGGGACAGGGCTTCCGGCTACACCTTC.

J is TRBJ2-5 and V is TRBV28, with 7 bases identical to TRBD1. V was pared by 5 bases and J by 0 bases, with 12 bases of the junction left unmatched. The CDR3 spans 17 residues. CDR1 MDHEN and CDR2 SYDVKM come from the germline V gene. The CDR3 spells CASSPAGAGGNQETQYF. CDR3 sequence (DNA): TGTGCCAGCAGTCCCGCCGGGGCAGGGGGTAACCAAGAGACCCAGTACTTC.

V is TRBV30 and J is TRBJ1-2; a possible D gene is TRBD1 (6 bases). Per the germline V gene, CDR1 is GTSNPN and CDR2 is SVGIG (reference sequence). V dropped 8 bases and J dropped 8 bases, with 18 bases sitting between them. This CDR3 has 12 residues. The CDR3 DNA reads as TGTGCCGGGGAACAGGGATATGGAGGCTACACCTTC. Translated, it gives CAGEQGYGGYTF.

This chain links TRBV30 with TRBJ2-7, with 11 bases aligning to TRBD2. The V gene's germline CDR1 is GTSNPN and CDR2 SVGIG (reference sequence). V lost 0 bases and J lost 0; bases outside the gene matches: 10. This CDR3 is built from 18 residues. The CDR3 DNA reads TGTGCCTGGAGTGTACTATGGCTAGCGGGAGGTGCCTCCTACGAGCAGTACTTC. It translates to CAWSVLWLAGGASYEQYF.

The chain combines TRBV7-8 with TRBJ1-5, with TRBD1 as a possible D gene (5 bases). The V end was cut by 5 bases, the J end by 0 bases, with 14 bases between. The V gene's germline CDR1 is SGHVS and CDR2 FQNEAQ. The CDR3 contains 16 residues. The chain's CDR3 is CASSGGRGDSNQPQHF. CDR3 nucleotides: TGTGCCAGCAGCGGCGGTCGGGGGGATAGCAATCAGCCCCAGCATTTT.

This chain links TRBV29-1 with TRBJ1-2; D gene uncertain. CDR3 length: 14 amino acids. V was cut by 7 bases and J by 4 bases, with 19 bases left in between. In germline, CDR1 is SQVTM, CDR2 ANQGSEA. The CDR3 DNA follows: TGCAGCGGGGAAAAGCGGGGAGCGGGCTATGGCTACACCTTC. It encodes CSGEKRGAGYGYTF.

Only one count was recorded for this clone. This sequence joins TRBV28 and TRBJ2-7; tentative D call: TRBD2 (7 bases). This CDR3 has 16 amino acids. Trimming stripped 7 bases from V and 3 bases from J, with 22 bases between. The germline V gene has CDR1 MDHEN and CDR2 SYDVKM. The CDR3 coding sequence is TGTGCCAGCACCCAGGAGAGAACGGGGGGCATCTACGAGCAGTACTTC. It is translated as CASTQERTGGIYEQYF.

V usage is TRBV6-5 and J usage is TRBJ1-2; no definite D call. Germline V gene data show CDR1 as MNHEY and CDR2 as SVGAGI. The CDR3 extends over 14 amino acids. The V end was cut by 2 bases, the J end by 0 bases, with 7 bases between. CDR3 region: CASSYGPTNYGYTF. The CDR3 DNA reads as TGTGCCAGCAGTTACGGGCCGACTAACTATGGCTACACCTTC.

Here the CDR3 reads CASSFGTGGTDTQYF. The CDR3 DNA follows: TGTGCCAGCAGCTTCGGGACAGGGGGCACAGATACGCAGTATTTT. V and J are TRBV7-2 and TRBJ2-3; TRBD1 agrees at 10 bases. Unmatched junction bases numbered 1, after V lost 3 bases and J lost 1 base. The CDR3 is 15 residues long. Germline V gene lookup returns CDR1 SGHTA and CDR2 FQGNSA. The variable domain in full, completed from reference TRBV7-2 and TRBJ2-3, reads GAGVSQSPSNKVTEKGKDVELRCDPISGHTALYWYRQSLGQGLEFLIYFQGNSAPDKSGLPSDRFSAERTGGSVSTLTIQRTQQEDSAVYLCASSFGTGGTDTQYFGPGTRLTVL.